This T cell receptor beta chain was recorded in a study of blood T cell repertoires in COVID-19. Study at large: From T cells, B-cell-depleted T cells, or PBMCs came the material, which was cDNA or gDNA.

Per germline, CDR1 LGHNA and CDR2 YSLEER. The length of the CDR3 is 16 residues. The junction had 11 bases not matched to a gene; V was cut back by 4 bases and J by 3 bases. As handled by the study authors: Reference gene primer amplification in the assay estimated nucleated cell counts. The repertoire was sequenced with immunoSEQ multiplex PCR; TCRdb's copy has only in-frame clones and lacks some. The V and J calls and the clone size are those of that table, but D and trimming were determined from the DNA. The sample holds a few hundred thousand clones; about nine tenths are singletons and the top ten take 9.5% to 15%. This clone was counted between two and nine times.

Sequenced material: peripheral blood. The rearrangement uses TRBV4-3 and TRBJ1-2, with 7 bases identical to TRBD1. The sequence came from a woman aged 60 to 75 with acute or convalescent COVID-19. CDR3 DNA: TGCGCCAGCAGCCCGACACAGGGGAGTGGTTACTATGGCTACACCTTC. Translating gives CASSPTQGSGYYGYTF.